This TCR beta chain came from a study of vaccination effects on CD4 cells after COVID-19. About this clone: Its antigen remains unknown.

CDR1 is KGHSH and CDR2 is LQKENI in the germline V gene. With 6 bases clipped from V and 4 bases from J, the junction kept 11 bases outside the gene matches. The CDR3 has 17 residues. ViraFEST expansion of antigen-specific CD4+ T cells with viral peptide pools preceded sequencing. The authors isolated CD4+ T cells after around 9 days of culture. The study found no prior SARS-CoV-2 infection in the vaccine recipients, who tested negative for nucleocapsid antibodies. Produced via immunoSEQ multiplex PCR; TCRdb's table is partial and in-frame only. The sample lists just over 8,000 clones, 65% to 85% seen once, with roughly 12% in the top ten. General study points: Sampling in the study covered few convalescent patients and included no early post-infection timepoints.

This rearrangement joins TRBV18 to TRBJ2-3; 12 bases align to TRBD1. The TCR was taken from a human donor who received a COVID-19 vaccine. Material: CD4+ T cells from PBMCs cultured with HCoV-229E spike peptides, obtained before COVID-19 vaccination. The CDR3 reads CASSQLGGTGGPDTQYF. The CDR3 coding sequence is TGTGCCAGCTCGCAATTAGGCGGGACAGGGGGCCCAGATACGCAGTATTTT.